The present T cell receptor (beta chain) was sequenced within a study of T cells expressing NK-cell markers. Across the whole study: The TCR beta repertoires were obtained from sorted CD3+CD56+NKG2C+, CD3+CD56+NKG2C- and CD3+CD56-NKG2C+ T cells. Overall study results and limits: Dominant NKG2C+ clonotypes in roughly 6 donors made up about 1.0-7.0% of CD8+ T cells.

The germline V gene encodes CDR1 MNHNY and CDR2 SVGAGI (reference sequence). This CDR3 contains 14 residues. TCRdb reworked the 5' RACE reads into one entry per CDR3 protein, no DNA. The sample has under 600,000 distinct CDR3 sequences; the top ten hold over 1.1%. Concerning this clonotype itself: Its target is unknown.

The chain is built from TRBV6-6 and TRBJ2-1; without DNA, the TCRdb call of TRBD2 cannot be checked. The sample comprised blood T cells: a sorted CD56 or NKG2C T cell subset, CD4+ or CD8+ T cells, or bulk PBMC T cells (not recorded which). The clonotype originates from a woman between 50 and 59 years old in good health. The CDR3 sequence is CASSFLGEGGEQFF.